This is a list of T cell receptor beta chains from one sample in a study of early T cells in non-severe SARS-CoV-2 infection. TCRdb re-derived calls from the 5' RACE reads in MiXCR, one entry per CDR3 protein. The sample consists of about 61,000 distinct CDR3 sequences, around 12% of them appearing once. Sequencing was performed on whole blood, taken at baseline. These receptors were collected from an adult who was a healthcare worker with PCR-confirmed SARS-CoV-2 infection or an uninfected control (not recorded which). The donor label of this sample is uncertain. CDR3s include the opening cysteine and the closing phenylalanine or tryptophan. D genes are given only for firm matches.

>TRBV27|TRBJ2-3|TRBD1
CASSRTGQGSTDTQYF
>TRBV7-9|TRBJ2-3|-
CASSPVLDTQYF
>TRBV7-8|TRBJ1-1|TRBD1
CASSLAGQANTEAFF
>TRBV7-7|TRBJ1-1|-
CASSVGKNTEAFF
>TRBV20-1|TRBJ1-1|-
CSARDQGSLNTEAFF
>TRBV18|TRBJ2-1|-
CASSPVGGPNEQFF
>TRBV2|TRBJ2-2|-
CATQDSLSNTGELFF
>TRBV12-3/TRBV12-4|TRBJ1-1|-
CASSFGSATEAFF
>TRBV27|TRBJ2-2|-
CASSLYQDTGELFF
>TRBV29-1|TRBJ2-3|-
CSVYSTDTQYF
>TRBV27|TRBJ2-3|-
CASSKTHVSTDTQYF
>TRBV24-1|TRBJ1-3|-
CATSRSGNTIYF
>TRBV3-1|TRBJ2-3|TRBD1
CASSHGDRGPTDTQYF
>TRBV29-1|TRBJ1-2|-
CSVVKQRLVYGYTF
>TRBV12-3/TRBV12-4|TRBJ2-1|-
CASGSSSYNEQFF
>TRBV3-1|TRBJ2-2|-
CASSLQVNVNTGELFF
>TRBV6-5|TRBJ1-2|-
CASKLRDNYGYTF
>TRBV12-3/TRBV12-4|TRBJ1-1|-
CASKHTGLEAFF
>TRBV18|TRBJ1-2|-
CASSPGEGGYGYTF
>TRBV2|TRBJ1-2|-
CASSEAPGAYYGYTF
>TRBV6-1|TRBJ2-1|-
CASSDWRRNEQFF
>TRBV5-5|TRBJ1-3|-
CASRPIGSTTSGNTIYF
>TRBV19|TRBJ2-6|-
CASTLLGSGLSYSGANVLTF
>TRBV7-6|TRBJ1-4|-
CASSPLDRDILF
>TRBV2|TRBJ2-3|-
CASSVGDLGTQYF
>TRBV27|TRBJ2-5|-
CASSLMGDEETQYF
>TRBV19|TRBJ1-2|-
CASSISMAAGRHGYTF
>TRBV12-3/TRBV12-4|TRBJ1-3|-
CASSLGNTIYF
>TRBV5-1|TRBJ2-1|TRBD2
CASSYQLAGTYNEQFF
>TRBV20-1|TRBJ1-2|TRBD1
CSATLDRDEGYTF
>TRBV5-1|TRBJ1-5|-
CASSLSGISNQPQHF
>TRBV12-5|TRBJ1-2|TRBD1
CASGLTPGQGEYGGYTF
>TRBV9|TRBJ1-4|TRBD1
CASSVGDRRTNEKLFF
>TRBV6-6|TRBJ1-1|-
CASSPPTGAEAFF
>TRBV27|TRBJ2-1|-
CASSLWQSTNEQFF
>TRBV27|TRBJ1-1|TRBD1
CASSTHETGMADTEAFF